This TCR beta chain emerged from a study of T-cell reconstitution after alpha-beta-depleted transplantation in children. Using unique molecular identifiers, the investigators prepared the TCRbeta library. TCRdb passed the PCR reads through MiXCR, listing each CDR3 protein once. The sample lists around 200,000 distinct CDR3 sequences, 8% to 10% occurring once. The sequences come from PBMCs from the stem cell graft donor, collected from the stem cell graft. This TCR was recovered from a human donor who donated a stem cell graft to a child with acute lymphoblastic leukemia.

Written as DNA, the CDR3 is TGTGCCAGCAGCTCCACTTGGACAGGTCGACCCAATGAGCAGTTCTTC. Residues: CASSSTWTGRPNEQFF. The chain recombines TRBV7-9 with TRBJ2-1, with 7 positions matching TRBD1. CDR1 is SEHNR and CDR2 is FQNEAQ in the germline V gene (reference sequence). V lost 4 bases to trimming and J lost 6 bases; unmatched junction nucleotides: 12. The CDR3 is made up of 16 amino acids.